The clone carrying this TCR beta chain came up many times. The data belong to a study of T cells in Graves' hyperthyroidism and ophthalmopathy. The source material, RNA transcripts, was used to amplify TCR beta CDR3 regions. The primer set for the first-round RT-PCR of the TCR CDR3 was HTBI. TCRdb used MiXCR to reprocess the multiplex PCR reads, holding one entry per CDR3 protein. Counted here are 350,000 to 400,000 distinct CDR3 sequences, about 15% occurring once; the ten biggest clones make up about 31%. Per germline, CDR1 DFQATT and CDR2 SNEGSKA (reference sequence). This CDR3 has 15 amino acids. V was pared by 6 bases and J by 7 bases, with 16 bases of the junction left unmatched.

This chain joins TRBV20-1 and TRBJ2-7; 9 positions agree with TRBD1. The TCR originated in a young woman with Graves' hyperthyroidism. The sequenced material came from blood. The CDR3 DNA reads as TGCAGTGCGACCTTAACCGGGACAGGGTATGAAGAGCAGTACTTC. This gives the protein CSATLTGTGYEEQYF.